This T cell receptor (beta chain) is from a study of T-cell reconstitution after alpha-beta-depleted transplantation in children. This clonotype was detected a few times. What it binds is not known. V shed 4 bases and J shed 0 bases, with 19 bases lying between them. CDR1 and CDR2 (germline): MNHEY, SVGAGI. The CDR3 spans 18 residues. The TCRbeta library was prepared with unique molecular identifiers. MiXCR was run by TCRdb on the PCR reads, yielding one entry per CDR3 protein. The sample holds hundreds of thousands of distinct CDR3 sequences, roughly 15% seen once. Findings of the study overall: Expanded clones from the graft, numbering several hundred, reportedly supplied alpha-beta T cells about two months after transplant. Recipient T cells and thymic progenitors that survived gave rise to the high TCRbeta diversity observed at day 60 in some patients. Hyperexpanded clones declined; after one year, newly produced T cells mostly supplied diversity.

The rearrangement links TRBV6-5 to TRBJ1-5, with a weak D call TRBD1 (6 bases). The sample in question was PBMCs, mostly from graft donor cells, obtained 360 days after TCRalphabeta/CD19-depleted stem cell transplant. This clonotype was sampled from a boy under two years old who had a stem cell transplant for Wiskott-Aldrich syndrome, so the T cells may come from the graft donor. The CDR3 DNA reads TGTGCCAGCAGTTCCCCCGGGGGGCTGATAAATAGCAATCAGCCCCAGCATTTT. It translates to CASSSPGGLINSNQPQHF.